The T cell receptor (beta chain) under discussion was sequenced for a study of radiotherapy plus CTLA-4 blockade in lung cancer (dated by TCRdb to the late 2010s). Study-level background: Among the enrolled patients, around 19% had an objective response, and 31% reached disease control.

The sample holds a few counts of this clone. Its antigen remains undetermined. There are no base qualities to consult, and no much larger clone falls within one base. Focal radiation therapy combined with CTLA-4 blockade (ipilimumab) was tested in patients with chemo-refractory metastatic non-small-cell lung cancer. Measured from the cysteine to the phenylalanine, the CDR3 is 15 residues long. Just the 45-base CDR3 DNA is kept, in frame starting at base 1. Unmatched junction bases come to 5, with V trimmed by 0 bases and J by 10 bases. The germline V gene supplies CDR1 SGDLS and CDR2 YYNGEE. The protocol used for the library was the immunoSEQ multiplex PCR assay. TCRdb provides this immuneACCESS table in a form limited to in-frame rearrangements. Some clones are lacking; in checked studies, under half of them reflect an unresolved V gene, and why the rest are absent is not known. The sample table shows about 60,000 clones, and over 70% are seen once. Around 4.2% of the sample belongs to the ten largest clones.

The research as a whole found: After treatment with radiotherapy and ipilimumab, TCR clones that came from tumors expanded in the peripheral blood. Early dynamic changes in blood T cell clones, together with increased serum interferon-beta after radiation, were reported as the strongest predictors of response.

Here the sequenced sample was peripheral blood, taken from a patient treated with radiotherapy plus ipilimumab. The chain is made from TRBV9 and TRBJ1-6; the central 9 bases match TRBD1. This receptor was obtained from a human donor with non-small cell lung cancer who had a partial response to radiotherapy plus ipilimumab. The CDR3 protein: CASSVDGQGMSPLHF. The DNA sequence is as follows: TGTGCCAGCAGCGTAGACGGACAGGGGATGTCACCCCTCCACTTT. Where the CDR3 stops, the reference TRBV9 and TRBJ1-6 genes take over; the full variable domain is DSGVTQTPKHLITATGQRVTLRCSPRSGDLSVYWYQQSLDQGLQFLIQYYNGEERAKGNILERFSAQQFPDLHSELNLSSLELGDSALYFCASSVDGQGMSPLHFGNGTRLTVT.